Below are 21 T cell receptor beta chains sequenced from a single sample in a study of blood T cell repertoires in COVID-19. Produced via immunoSEQ multiplex PCR; TCRdb's table is partial and in-frame only. Of 90,000 to 110,000 clones in the sample, approximately 87% were seen once. Sequenced material: peripheral blood. These receptors came from a woman aged 60-70 years with acute or convalescent COVID-19.

V gene TRBV19 combines with J gene TRBJ2-6; D is possibly TRBD1 (6 bases). Per the germline V gene, CDR1 is LNHDA and CDR2 is SQIVND (reference sequence). CDR3 length equals 16 residues. V shed 1 base and J shed 4 bases, with 11 bases lying between them. The CDR3 is CASSIVGALGANVLTF. In nucleotides, the CDR3 is TGTGCCAGTAGTATAGTGGGGGCGCTAGGGGCCAACGTCCTGACTTTC.

The chain couples TRBV2 to TRBJ2-7; 9 positions agree with TRBD1. The germline CDR1 and CDR2 sequences are SNHLY and FYNNEI. The CDR3 sequence is 14 residues long. V shed 5 bases and J 5 bases; nucleotides not matched to a gene: 7. CDR3 protein: CASSTGQGKDEQYF. The CDR3 DNA reads TGTGCCAGCAGTACCGGACAGGGGAAAGACGAGCAGTACTTC.

The chain joins TRBV5-6 to TRBJ1-2, with a tentative D call TRBD1 (6 bases). This CDR3 is built from 14 residues. V lost 4 bases and J 4 bases, leaving 14 bases between the germline ends. Germline CDR1 and CDR2: SGHDT and YYEEEE. Here the CDR3 DNA reads TGTGCCAGCAGCCCGGTCAGGGGAAGCTATGGCTACACCTTC. Protein: CASSPVRGSYGYTF. The whole variable domain, filled in from reference TRBV5-6 and TRBJ1-2, reads DAGVTQSPTHLIKTRGQQVTLRCSPKSGHDTVSWYQQALGQGPQFIFQYYEEEERQRGNFPDRFSGHQFPNYSSELNVNALLLGDSALYLCASSPVRGSYGYTFGSGTRLTVV.

J is TRBJ2-5 and V is TRBV27; perhaps TRBD1 as D (6 bases). The CDR3 runs 15 residues. Between the trimmed V and J ends, which lost 4 bases and 2 bases, there was a span of 14 bases. Germline V gene lookup returns CDR1 MNHEY and CDR2 SMNVEV (reference sequence). The CDR3: CASSSRPDRQETQYF. The DNA of the CDR3 is TGTGCCAGCAGTTCCCGACCCGACAGGCAAGAGACCCAGTACTTC.

This clone came up a few times. The chain recombines TRBV28 with TRBJ1-2; no definite D call. Germline V gives CDR1 MDHEN, CDR2 SYDVKM. This CDR3 has 15 amino acids. V was clipped by 1 base and J by 8 bases, with 17 bases between them. The CDR3 is CASSLSSSGLGGYTF. The DNA for the CDR3 is TGTGCCAGCAGTTTATCCTCCTCAGGTCTTGGCGGCTACACCTTC.

The rearrangement uses TRBV5-8 and TRBJ2-7; D unclear. Germline V gene sequence: CDR1 SGHTS, CDR2 YDEGEE. The CDR3 contains 12 residues. V lost 4 bases, J lost 6 bases, and 11 bases lay in between. The CDR3 DNA is TGTGCCAGCAGCACTTCTGGGCGCGAGCAGTACTTC. This encodes CASSTSGREQYF. Full variable domain (rest looked up from reference TRBV5-8 and TRBJ2-7): EAGVTQSPTHLIKTRGQQATLRCSPISGHTSVYWYQQALGLGLQFLLWYDEGEERNRGNFPPRFSGRQFPNYSSELNVNALELEDSALYLCASSTSGREQYFGPGTRLTVT.

This clone was counted a single time. The chain combines TRBV6-2 or TRBV6-3 with TRBJ2-7; TRBD2 aligns across 7 bases. This CDR3 has 16 amino acids. Germline CDR1 reads MNHEY; CDR2 reads SVGEGT. After removal of 4 bases from V and 6 bases from J, the junction contained 15 bases not matched to a gene. The CDR3 sequence: CASSLQDSRLAPEQYF. CDR3 in DNA: TGTGCCAGCAGTTTACAGGATTCTCGACTAGCCCCCGAGCAGTACTTC.

The rearrangement joins TRBV10-3 to TRBJ2-7; TRBD1 agrees at 8 bases. The CDR3 is made up of 14 amino acids. V was pared by 2 bases and J by 4 bases, with 4 bases of the junction left unmatched. Germline loops: CDR1 ENHRY, CDR2 SYGVKD. Here the CDR3 reads CAISEGQGGYEQYF. CDR3 coding DNA: TGTGCCATCAGTGAGGGACAGGGAGGTTACGAGCAGTACTTC.

This rearrangement joins TRBV5-4 to TRBJ2-1; 8 bases are a match to TRBD2. Germline CDR1 SGHNT, CDR2 YYREEE (reference sequence). CDR3 length: 16 residues. With V trimmed by 2 bases and J by 2 bases, 6 bases remained unmatched. CDR3 in amino acids: CASSLFPGLAYNEQFF. The CDR3 coding sequence is TGTGCCAGCAGCTTATTCCCGGGACTAGCCTACAATGAGCAGTTCTTC.

CDR3 sequence reads: CASSKMGQRNEKLFF. Here the CDR3 DNA reads TGTGCCAGTAGTAAGATGGGACAGAGAAATGAAAAACTGTTTTTT. The rearrangement joins TRBV19 to TRBJ1-4; 7 bases fit TRBD1. Germline V gives CDR1 LNHDA, CDR2 SQIVND (reference sequence). V lost 4 bases to trimming and J lost 5 bases; unmatched junction nucleotides: 7. The CDR3 covers 15 residues.

This chain connects TRBV18 to TRBJ2-7; 8 bases align to TRBD1. Germline values: CDR1 KGHSH, CDR2 LQKENI. J lost 6 bases, V lost 2 bases, and 6 bases had no gene match. CDR3 length: 14 residues. Written as DNA, the CDR3 is TGTGCCAGCTCACCAGGGACAGGCATGTCCGAGCAGTACTTC. Protein product: CASSPGTGMSEQYF.

This sequence joins TRBV5-4 and TRBJ2-7; D possibly corresponds to TRBD2 (5 bases). Germline CDR1 reads SGHNT; CDR2 reads YYREEE (reference sequence). V was clipped by 4 bases and J by 3 bases, with 11 bases between them. This CDR3 region has 13 residues. The chain's CDR3 is CASSLDSLYEQYF. The CDR3, as DNA: TGTGCCAGCAGCCTGGACTCCCTCTACGAGCAGTACTTC.

This clone was recorded a few times. V usage is TRBV5-5 and J usage is TRBJ2-1; possible D gene TRBD2, 6 bases. From germline, CDR1 is SGHKS and CDR2 YYEKEE (reference sequence). The CDR3 covers 16 residues. V was clipped by 4 bases and J by 6 bases, with 20 bases between them. CDR3 sequence: CASSLSEGVTRNEQFF. The CDR3 nucleotides are TGTGCCAGCAGCCTTTCGGAGGGAGTAACCCGCAATGAGCAGTTCTTC.

This clone appeared once. V usage is TRBV10-3 and J usage is TRBJ2-7; 7 bases align to TRBD1. CDR1 and CDR2 from the germline V gene are ENHRY and SYGVKD. With V trimmed by 5 bases and J by 4 bases, 5 bases remained unmatched. The CDR3 length is 13 residues. The DNA of the CDR3 is TGTGCCATCAGTTCGGGACAGAATTACGAGCAGTACTTC. Translating it yields CAISSGQNYEQYF.

The sample holds a few counts of this clone. The V and J genes are TRBV11-3 and TRBJ2-2, with D possibly matching TRBD1 (6 bases). The CDR3 covers 15 residues. Germline-derived CDR1 and CDR2 are SGHNT and YENEEA. Trimming took off 4 bases at V and 4 bases at J, with 13 bases between the two ends. CDR3 sequence (DNA): TGTGCCAGCAGCTCCACAGGGTCAGGCACCGGGGAGCTGTTTTTT. This sequence encodes CASSSTGSGTGELFF.

J is TRBJ2-1 and V is TRBV24-1, with 10 bases aligning to TRBD2. CDR1 and CDR2 from the germline V gene are KGHDR and SFDVKD. V trimming: 9 bases; J trimming: 9 bases; junction bases outside the gene matches: 13. The CDR3 runs 15 residues. The CDR3 sequence is CATSSLAGGEVEQFF. CDR3 coding DNA: TGTGCCACCTCCTCCTTAGCGGGAGGCGAGGTTGAGCAGTTCTTC.

The rearrangement uses TRBV11-3 and TRBJ1-5; 7 bases align to TRBD1. Germline trimming cut 5 bases from V and 7 bases from J; bases unmatched to any gene: 8. The CDR3 consists of 14 residues. CDR1 and CDR2 (germline): SGHNT, YENEEA. This CDR3 reads CASSPRGGRQPQHF. In nucleotides, the CDR3 is TGTGCCAGCAGCCCAAGAGGGGGCAGGCAGCCCCAGCATTTT.

The V and J genes are TRBV19 and TRBJ2-3, with a possible D match to TRBD2 (5 bases). V dropped 10 bases and J dropped 5 bases, with 13 bases sitting between them. CDR1 is LNHDA, CDR2 SQIVND, per germline (reference sequence). The CDR3 has 12 residues. The CDR3 bases are TGTGCCACTGCGTTCCGGGGAGATACGCAGTATTTT. Amino acids: CATAFRGDTQYF.

This clone was counted a few times. The chain recombines TRBV12-3 or TRBV12-4 with TRBJ1-1, with D perhaps TRBD1 (6 bases). The CDR3 runs to 11 residues. V was cut by 6 bases and J by 8 bases, with 10 bases left in between. CDR3 region: CASSRGGEAFF. As DNA, the CDR3 is TGTGCCAGCAGCAGGGGCGGGGAAGCTTTCTTT.

This chain joins TRBV5-1 and TRBJ2-2, with D perhaps TRBD1 (6 bases). V lost 3 bases and J 5 bases, leaving 14 bases between the germline ends. The V gene's germline CDR1 is SGHRS and CDR2 YFSETQ. The CDR3 is 15 residues long. CDR3 amino acids: CASSSARGRTGELFF. As DNA, the CDR3 is TGCGCCAGCAGCTCAGCCAGGGGCCGGACCGGGGAGCTGTTTTTT.

V usage is TRBV3-1 (or the pseudogene TRBV3-2) and J usage is TRBJ2-7; D is unclear. CDR3 size: 12 residues. The V gene lost 4 bases and the J gene lost 0 bases, with 4 bases spanning the gap. The V gene's germline CDR1 is LGHDT and CDR2 YNNKEL (reference sequence). CDR3 coding DNA: TGTGCCAGCAGCCTTCGCTCCTACGAGCAGTACTTC. It translates to CASSLRSYEQYF.